The 4 T cell receptor beta chains below all came from one sample that was sequenced in a study of low-dose radiotherapy and immunotherapy resistance in tumors. TRAV- and TRBV-specific primers were used for first-strand cDNA, which covered alpha and beta chains. The authors ran about 21 PCR cycles to amplify TCRs with a constant-region primer and V-primer adapter. TCRdb reprocessed the reads with MiXCR, giving one entry per CDR3 protein. The sample lists approximately 90,000 distinct CDR3 sequences, over 15% occurring once. The time point denotes: before trial treatment. Sequencing used PBMCs, obtained before treatment. The receptor source for this set is a male donor with prostate cancer.

This clonotype has at least ten counts. The J gene is TRBJ1-1, the V gene TRBV4-1; the D is unclear. The CDR3 extends over 14 amino acids. V lost 3 bases, J lost 3 bases, and 11 bases lay in between. Germline V gene sequence: CDR1 MGHRA, CDR2 YSYEKL. The CDR3 DNA reads TGCGCCAGCAGCCACCCAATGGTCGACACTGAAGCTTTCTTT. Translation gives CASSHPMVDTEAFF.

This clonotype has ten or more counts. The rearrangement joins TRBV7-2 to TRBJ1-3, with TRBD1 matching 8 bases. CDR1 is SGHTA, CDR2 FQGNSA, per germline. The CDR3 spans 16 residues. The V gene end was trimmed by 1 base and the J gene end by 4 bases; junction bases not matched to a gene: 6. The DNA of the CDR3 is TGTGCCAGCAGCTTAGGGGTAGGACAGGGAGGAAACACCATATATTTT. Translated, it gives CASSLGVGQGGNTIYF.

This clonotype appeared many times. The chain recombines TRBV29-1 with TRBJ2-3, with a weak D call TRBD2 (6 bases). Between the trimmed V and J ends, which lost 3 bases and 1 base, there was a span of 11 bases. Germline V lookup: CDR1 SQVTM, CDR2 ANQGSEA. The CDR3 runs to 14 residues. In DNA, the CDR3 is TGCAGCGTTGACGGGGGATCGCGCACAGATACGCAGTATTTT. This sequence encodes CSVDGGSRTDTQYF.

This clonotype was seen at least ten times. V is TRBV20-1 and J is TRBJ2-1; the D gene is possibly TRBD2 (6 bases). This CDR3 has 13 amino acids. Germline CDR1 DFQATT, CDR2 SNEGSKA (reference sequence). The V end lost 6 bases, the J end lost 8 bases, and 17 bases lay between the germline ends. CDR3 in amino acids: CSALKRGWDEQFF. CDR3 in DNA: TGCAGTGCCCTCAAACGGGGGTGGGATGAGCAGTTCTTC.